The present entry profiles one T cell receptor (beta chain) with its context. Antigen: not known. PCR primers comprised 60 Vbeta and 13 Jbeta primers. The assay was immunoSEQ multiplex PCR, and TCRdb's table has in-frame clones only and misses some. The sample shows 40,000 to 60,000 clones, and 6% to 7% sits with its ten largest clones. The data derive from a study of cytomegalovirus exposure and HLA in healthy donors. Study results and limitations: The study flagged around 150 TCR beta chains as cytomegalovirus-associated. Across all donors, roughly uniform sequencing depth was an assumption of the presence/absence analyses.

The CDR3 totals 15 residues. With V trimmed by 3 bases and J by 2 bases, 4 bases remained unmatched. From germline, CDR1 is SGHTA and CDR2 FQGTGA. The chain combines TRBV7-3 with TRBJ2-3; 8 bases line up with TRBD2. The clonotype comes from a male donor in good health and CMV-seropositive. The source material was PBMCs. CDR3 nucleotide sequence: TGTGCCAGCAGCTTTCGGGGGGGGGTCACAGATACGCAGTATTTT. It specifies CASSFRGGVTDTQYF.